This entry describes one T cell receptor beta chain. Its antigen is still unknown. The sample originates from a study of shared clonotypes between healthy human individuals. Study results and caveats: Around 5% was the fraction of naive CD4 clonotypes found shared across a handful of donors. Relative to memory subsets, naive subsets generally showed larger estimated richness.

At the deep level, the assay was run. Method: immunoSEQ multiplex PCR; TCRdb's copy keeps in-frame clones and lacks some. The table has millions of clones, about 93% seen once. CD8 cells regarded as naive lacked CD45RO, were positively chosen for CCR7, and omitted terminally differentiated effector memory CD45RA+ cells. Donors, healthy HIV-negative adults, lacked recent acute infections or vaccinations. The sample comprised naive CD8+ T cells from PBMCs. The receptor's source is a man between 18 and 29 years old in good health. Some clones in this sample may be carry-over from other donors' samples.

The CDR3 bases are TGTGCCAGCAGCTCAAAAGGACTAGCGGGAGAAGAGGGCATTCAGTACTTC. It is translated as CASSSKGLAGEEGIQYF. V and J are TRBV9 and TRBJ2-4; TRBD2 aligns across 13 bases. The CDR3 spans 17 residues. J gave up 9 bases and V 4 bases, and 13 bases lay outside the gene matches. The germline CDR1 and CDR2 sequences are SGDLS and YYNGEE.